These 9 T cell receptor beta chains came from one sample sequenced in a study of spatial heterogeneity in lung cancer. TCRdb re-called the 5' RACE reads through MiXCR, storing one row per CDR3 protein. Among approximately 21,000 distinct CDR3 sequences listed, under 7.5% were seen once. No antigen has been assigned to these receptors. Whole-study results and caveats: Mutation counts in tumors were tracked by counts of expanded intratumoral alpha and beta TCRs.

Stated time point: sample taken at primary tumor resection. Sequenced here: lung tumor tissue, sampled at surgery. The source is a male donor with early-stage non-small cell lung cancer.

This clonotype was detected many times. CDR3 DNA sequence: TGTGCCAGCACCATTAGCGGGGCTTTTCACAATGAGCAGTTCTTC. Translating gives CASTISGAFHNEQFF. V gene TRBV28 combines with J gene TRBJ2-1; TRBD2 matches 8 bases. After removal of 7 bases from V and 5 bases from J, the junction contained 10 bases not matched to a gene. Germline V gene sequence: CDR1 MDHEN, CDR2 SYDVKM. The CDR3 covers 15 residues.

This clonotype was counted ten times or more. V and J are TRBV7-9 and TRBJ1-3; maybe TRBD1 (6 bases). This CDR3 region has 15 residues. Germline CDR1 reads SEHNR; CDR2 reads FQNEAQ (reference sequence). V gave up 1 base and J gave up 0 bases, with 7 bases separating them. The CDR3: CASSLGDNSGNTIYF. DNA for the CDR3: TGTGCCAGCAGCTTAGGGGACAACTCTGGAAACACCATATATTTT.

This clonotype showed up many times. The CDR3 reads CATGYSATNEKLFF. For the CDR3, the DNA is TGTGCCACCGGATACAGTGCAACTAATGAAAAACTGTTTTTT. The chain has TRBV25-1 and TRBJ1-4; no reliable D call. Trimming pared 10 bases from V and 0 bases from J, leaving 12 bases between. Germline V CDR1 and CDR2: MGHDK, SYGVNS. This CDR3 is built from 14 residues.

At least ten counts were recorded for this clonotype. The rearrangement joins TRBV7-9 to TRBJ1-5; TRBD1 might be the D (5 bases). Germline V gives CDR1 SEHNR, CDR2 FQNEAQ (reference sequence). CDR3 length: 17 amino acids. Trimming shortened V by 1 base and J by 7 bases, and 20 bases separated the two germline ends. The CDR3 loop reads CASSLDRGRTGKQPQHF. CDR3 bases: TGTGCCAGCAGCTTAGATCGGGGGAGAACCGGTAAGCAGCCCCAGCATTTT.

This clonotype was picked up many times. The chain links TRBV7-9 to TRBJ2-5; tentative D call: TRBD1 (5 bases). Germline-derived CDR1 and CDR2 are SEHNR and FQNEAQ (reference sequence). The V end was cut by 1 base, the J end by 5 bases, with 14 bases between. This CDR3 comprises 15 residues. The CDR3 sequence is CASSLGVTGHETQYF. The CDR3 DNA follows: TGTGCCAGCAGCTTAGGCGTAACCGGACACGAGACCCAGTACTTC.

This clonotype appeared many times. The V gene is TRBV6-6, the J gene TRBJ1-5; tentative D call: TRBD1 (5 bases). The germline V gene encodes CDR1 MNHNY and CDR2 SVGAGI (reference sequence). V was cut by 5 bases and J by 3 bases, with 14 bases left in between. The CDR3 runs to 15 residues. This CDR3 reads CASSPPGLDNQPQHF. Written as DNA, the CDR3 is TGTGCCAGCAGTCCCCCAGGGCTCGACAATCAGCCCCAGCATTTT.

This clonotype was observed a handful of times. The chain has TRBV6-2 or TRBV6-3 and TRBJ1-1, with D possibly TRBD1 on 5 matching bases. The germline V gene has CDR1 MNHEY and CDR2 SVGEGT. With 1 base removed from V and 5 bases from J, the gap between germline ends came to 11 bases. The CDR3 totals 14 residues. The CDR3 sequence is CASSYWGKGTEAFF. CDR3 DNA sequence: TGTGCCAGCAGTTACTGGGGGAAGGGAACTGAAGCTTTCTTT.

This clonotype was counted ten times or more. V is TRBV4-2 and J is TRBJ2-7; TRBD2 agrees at 9 bases. The CDR3 has 14 residues. With 6 bases clipped from V and 0 bases from J, the junction kept 3 bases outside the gene matches. Germline V gene data show CDR1 as LGHNA and CDR2 as YNFKEQ. CDR3 sequence reads: CASSAGGRSYEQYF. In nucleotides, the CDR3 is TGTGCCAGCAGTGCGGGGGGGCGCTCCTACGAGCAGTACTTC.

There are many counts of this clonotype. V and J are TRBV28 and TRBJ2-7; 12 bases match TRBD2. Germline V gene sequence: CDR1 MDHEN, CDR2 SYDVKM. The CDR3 has 15 residues. V lost 4 bases, J lost 4 bases, and 5 bases stayed unmatched. CDR3 in DNA: TGTGCCAGCAGTTCAACTAGCGGGAGGAGGTACGAGCAGTACTTC. As protein: CASSSTSGRRYEQYF.